This T cell receptor (beta chain) was obtained from a study of blood T cell repertoires in COVID-19. TCRdb's copy holds only in-frame clones and misses some; the assay was immunoSEQ multiplex PCR. Of around 180,000 clones listed, 70% to 90% were seen once; the top ten hold 4.4%. Sequencing was done on a sample of peripheral blood. This clonotype was sampled from a human donor in a cohort sampled during active COVID-19.

Written as DNA, the CDR3 is TGTGCCTGGAGTGCGACAGGGGCCCTAAATCAGCCCCAGCATTTT. Encoded protein: CAWSATGALNQPQHF. This sequence joins TRBV30 and TRBJ1-5; 8 bases align to TRBD1. In germline, CDR1 is GTSNPN, CDR2 SVGIG (reference sequence). CDR3 length equals 15 residues. J was trimmed by 4 bases and V by 1 base; bases with no gene match: 6.